This T cell receptor beta chain was found in a study of cytomegalovirus exposure and HLA in healthy donors. Primers for the PCR totalled 60 Vbeta and 13 Jbeta. Using immunoSEQ multiplex PCR, the repertoire was profiled, and TCRdb retains in-frame clones only, with some absent. The sample lists some 100,000 clones; around 85% were seen once. This TCR was sampled from a girl aged 2 to 10 in good health and CMV-seropositive. The sample was PBMCs.

CDR3 nucleotides: TGTGCCAGCAGTCCTCAAACACGGGATTTAACTGAAGCTTTCTTT. This translates into CASSPQTRDLTEAFF. The chain recombines TRBV6-5 with TRBJ1-1; D ambiguous. Germline V gives CDR1 MNHEY, CDR2 SVGAGI. V was trimmed by 5 bases and J by 5 bases, leaving 18 bases between them. This CDR3 is built from 15 residues.